Many counts were recorded for the clone carrying this T cell receptor (beta chain). This may come from a read error, since a much larger clone is one base off. This CDR3 contains 15 residues. CDR1 and CDR2 (germline): MDHEN, SYDVKM. After removal of 3 bases from V and 5 bases from J, the junction contained 7 bases not matched to a gene. The data are from a study of blood T cells in healthy people across ages. A second PCR of about 7 to 12 cycles used a sample-barcoded 5' primer and a J-beta primer mix. TCRdb redid the calling of the 5' RACE reads with MiXCR, one entry per CDR3 protein. The sample has almost 1 million distinct CDR3 sequences, roughly half seen once.

V is TRBV28 and J is TRBJ2-3; 8 nucleotides line up with TRBD2. The sample taken for sequencing was blood. The source is a woman in her sixties or seventies in good health. CDR3 region: CASSFAGRGRDTQYF. The CDR3 region has the DNA TGTGCCAGCAGTTTTGCCGGGAGGGGTAGAGATACGCAGTATTTT.